A single sample is the source of the 20 T cell receptor beta chains below, sequenced in a study of T cells in Graves' hyperthyroidism and ophthalmopathy. Template material for amplifying TCR beta CDR3 regions consisted of RNA transcripts. Using the HTBI primer set, a first-round RT-PCR was run on the TCR CDR3. MiXCR was run by TCRdb on the multiplex PCR reads, yielding one entry per CDR3 protein. The repertoire holds 250,000 or so distinct CDR3 sequences, about 16% seen once, with around 30% in the top ten. Specimen: blood. These receptors were collected from a woman younger than 30 with Graves' ophthalmopathy.

Comments on this clonotype: The CDR3 does not close with the conserved phenylalanine or tryptophan, likely indicating a read error. The chain uses TRBV4-3 and TRBJ2-7; 7 nucleotides match TRBD2. With V trimmed by 4 bases and J by 3 bases, 6 bases remained unmatched. Germline CDR1 is LGHNA and CDR2 is YSLEER. This CDR3 comprises 14 residues. The DNA of the CDR3 is TGCGCCAGCAGCCCTGGGCTAGCGGTCTACGAGCAGTACCTC. It is translated as CASSPGLAVYEQYL.

V is TRBV29-1 and J is TRBJ2-1, with D perhaps matching TRBD2 (6 bases). Trimming cost V 6 bases and J 1 base, with 19 bases left between them. This CDR3 comprises 16 residues. CDR1 and CDR2 from the germline V gene are SQVTM and ANQGSEA. CDR3 coding DNA: TGCAGCGTCTCCTACCCCGGGACTGCGTCCTACAATGAGCAGTTCTTC. Translation gives CSVSYPGTASYNEQFF.

This clonotype was recorded at least ten times. This sequence joins TRBV20-1 and TRBJ2-1; the match to TRBD1 covers 7 bases. The CDR3 is made up of 13 amino acids. The germline gives CDR1 DFQATT, CDR2 SNEGSKA (reference sequence). V shed 8 bases, J shed 2 bases, and the junction held 6 bases outside the gene matches. The CDR3 region is CSLHDRAYNEQFF. The DNA for the CDR3 is TGCAGTCTACATGACAGGGCCTACAATGAGCAGTTCTTC.

There are many counts of this clonotype. The chain combines TRBV5-1 with TRBJ1-1; 7 nucleotides line up with TRBD1. J lost 5 bases, V lost 2 bases, and 6 bases had no gene match. The CDR3 is 14 amino acids. Germline V gene data show CDR1 as SGHRS and CDR2 as YFSETQ. CDR3 sequence: CASSFRQGRTEAFF. DNA for the CDR3: TGCGCCAGCAGCTTCCGACAGGGTAGGACTGAAGCTTTCTTT.

There are many counts of this clonotype. V gene TRBV5-4 combines with J gene TRBJ2-3, with 7 bases aligning to TRBD2. The CDR3 is 15 amino acids. The V segment lost 6 bases and the J segment 0 bases; nucleotides outside the gene matches: 7. From germline, CDR1 is SGHNT and CDR2 YYREEE (reference sequence). CDR3 residues: CASNDRGESTDTQYF. For the CDR3, the DNA is TGTGCCAGCAACGACCGGGGGGAAAGCACAGATACGCAGTATTTT.

This clonotype was observed a handful of times. The rearrangement joins TRBV5-4 to TRBJ2-5; TRBD2 aligns across 9 bases. CDR3 length: 16 amino acids. Unmatched junction bases numbered 12, after V lost 7 bases and J lost 2 bases. The germline V gene encodes CDR1 SGHNT and CDR2 YYREEE (reference sequence). CDR3 coding DNA: TGTGCCAGCCTTTTAAAGCGGGAGGCGGGTCAAGAGACCCAGTACTTC. Translation gives CASLLKREAGQETQYF.

This clonotype was observed a few times. The chain recombines TRBV30 with TRBJ2-3; TRBD2 is a possible D gene (7 bases). The CDR3 is 16 amino acids. V lost 3 bases and J 0 bases, leaving 16 bases between the germline ends. Germline-derived CDR1 and CDR2 are GTSNPN and SVGIG (reference sequence). The chain's CDR3 is CAWRAGGRGSTDTQYF. DNA for the CDR3: TGTGCCTGGAGGGCCGGGGGGCGGGGGAGCACAGATACGCAGTATTTT.

This clonotype was detected ten times or more. The CDR3 sequence is CATGDGYEQYF. The CDR3, as DNA: TGTGCCACTGGGGACGGATACGAGCAGTACTTC. V and J are TRBV6-2 or TRBV6-3 and TRBJ2-7; D could derive from TRBD1 or TRBD2 (5 bases each). The germline CDR1 and CDR2 sequences are MNHEY and SVGEGT. This CDR3 comprises 11 residues. The V end lost 10 bases, the J end lost 4 bases, and 11 bases lay between the germline ends.

J is TRBJ2-3 and V is TRBV20-1; 10 positions match TRBD2. Germline assignment: CDR1 DFQATT and CDR2 SNEGSKA (reference sequence). V lost 3 bases and J lost 4; bases outside the gene matches: 7. This CDR3 is 15 amino acids long. The CDR3 DNA is TGCAGTGCTAGTAAGCAAAGCGGGAGGGCAGATACGCAGTATTTT. Its translation: CSASKQSGRADTQYF.

V usage is TRBV4-3 and J usage is TRBJ2-5, with 8 bases fitting TRBD2. V was clipped by 1 base and J by 1 base; unmatched bases: 8. In germline, CDR1 is LGHNA, CDR2 YSLEER. The CDR3 is made up of 17 amino acids. The CDR3: CASSQGLAGSLQETQYF. The CDR3 DNA reads as TGCGCCAGCAGCCAAGGTCTAGCGGGTTCCCTCCAAGAGACCCAGTACTTC.

This clonotype has at least ten counts. The chain has TRBV4-1 and TRBJ1-2; D might be TRBD1 (5 bases). V lost 6 bases and J lost 3, with 17 bases in between. The CDR3 spans 15 residues. CDR1 is MGHRA and CDR2 is YSYEKL in the germline V gene. The CDR3 protein is CASRSGSRGDYGYTF. DNA of the CDR3: TGCGCCAGCAGATCAGGGAGTAGAGGGGACTATGGCTACACCTTC.

Only a few counts were recorded for this clonotype. CDR3 amino acids: CASSRAGGTNTGELFF. The CDR3 DNA is TGTGCCAGCAGTAGAGCGGGGGGCACGAACACCGGGGAGCTGTTTTTT. This sequence joins TRBV6-1 and TRBJ2-2, with 9 nucleotides matching TRBD2. The CDR3 totals 16 residues. CDR1 is MNHNS, CDR2 SASEGT, per germline. J was trimmed by 0 bases and V by 5 bases; bases with no gene match: 4.

This clonotype was observed a handful of times. This chain links TRBV19 with TRBJ2-1, with D uncertain. Trimming cost V 5 bases and J 13 bases, with 21 bases left between them. The CDR3 length is 14 residues. The germline V gene has CDR1 LNHDA and CDR2 SQIVND (reference sequence). The CDR3 sequence is CASSSVGAPTPQFF. For the CDR3, the DNA is TGTGCCAGTAGTTCCGTCGGAGCCCCTACCCCCCAGTTCTTC.

This clonotype was detected ten times or more. This chain connects TRBV28 to TRBJ1-5; 9 bases are a match to TRBD1. The germline CDR1 and CDR2 sequences are MDHEN and SYDVKM. Germline trimming cut 4 bases from V and 4 bases from J; bases unmatched to any gene: 5. This CDR3 is 15 amino acids long. In DNA form, the CDR3 reads TGTGCCAGCAGTTCTCTCGGGACAGGGAATCAGCCCCAGCATTTT. Translation: CASSSLGTGNQPQHF.

This clonotype was detected many times. The rearrangement joins TRBV3-1 to TRBJ2-7, with TRBD2 matching over 10 bases. Germline V CDR1 and CDR2: LGHDT, YNNKEL (reference sequence). Trimming removed 4 bases from V and 6 bases from J; junction bases left unmatched: 6. The length of the CDR3 is 14 residues. CDR3 nucleotides: TGTGCCAGCAGCCCCTTAGCGGGAGGAGTCGAGCAGTACTTC. As protein: CASSPLAGGVEQYF.

The chain is built from TRBV6-1 and TRBJ2-1; 8 nucleotides agree with TRBD2. There are 14 residues in the CDR3. Germline loops: CDR1 MNHNS, CDR2 SASEGT. Trimming removed 7 bases from V and 2 bases from J; junction bases left unmatched: 4. CDR3 DNA sequence: TGTGCCAGCACCCAGCGGGAGCCCTACAATGAGCAGTTCTTC. Its translation is CASTQREPYNEQFF.

In this sample, this clonotype turned up many times. The chain uses TRBV3-1 and TRBJ1-1; D remains ambiguous. The V end was cut by 0 bases, the J end by 10 bases, with 9 bases between. From germline, CDR1 is LGHDT and CDR2 YNNKEL (reference sequence). The length of the CDR3 is 12 residues. The CDR3 protein is CASSQDRRPAFF. The CDR3 nucleotides are TGTGCCAGCAGCCAAGATCGCAGGCCAGCTTTCTTT.

This clonotype was recorded many times. This rearrangement joins TRBV14 to TRBJ2-7; 8 nucleotides match TRBD1. The V gene's germline CDR1 is SGHDN and CDR2 FVKESK. The CDR3 sequence is 16 residues long. J gave up 3 bases and V 4 bases, and 11 bases lay outside the gene matches. The CDR3 here is CASSRLQGAKVYEQYF. CDR3 sequence (DNA): TGTGCCAGCAGCCGGTTGCAGGGGGCTAAAGTCTACGAGCAGTACTTC.

In this sample, this clonotype turned up a few times. The chain combines TRBV7-2 with TRBJ2-3, with D perhaps TRBD2 (7 bases). Germline V CDR1 and CDR2: SGHTA, FQGNSA. This CDR3 has 15 amino acids. The ends were cut back, 0 bases at V and 4 bases at J, with 11 bases in the middle. In DNA form, the CDR3 reads TGTGCCAGCAGCTTAGCAGGGGGGGCCGCAGATACGCAGTATTTT. Protein: CASSLAGGAADTQYF.

V and J are TRBV9 and TRBJ1-1; 7 bases align to TRBD1. CDR3 size: 14 residues. Trimming took 0 bases from V and 4 from J; bases not matched to a gene: 3. Per the germline V gene, CDR1 is SGDLS and CDR2 is YYNGEE. CDR3 bases: TGTGCCAGCAGCGTAGCTGGGACAGCCACTGAAGCTTTCTTT. It encodes CASSVAGTATEAFF.